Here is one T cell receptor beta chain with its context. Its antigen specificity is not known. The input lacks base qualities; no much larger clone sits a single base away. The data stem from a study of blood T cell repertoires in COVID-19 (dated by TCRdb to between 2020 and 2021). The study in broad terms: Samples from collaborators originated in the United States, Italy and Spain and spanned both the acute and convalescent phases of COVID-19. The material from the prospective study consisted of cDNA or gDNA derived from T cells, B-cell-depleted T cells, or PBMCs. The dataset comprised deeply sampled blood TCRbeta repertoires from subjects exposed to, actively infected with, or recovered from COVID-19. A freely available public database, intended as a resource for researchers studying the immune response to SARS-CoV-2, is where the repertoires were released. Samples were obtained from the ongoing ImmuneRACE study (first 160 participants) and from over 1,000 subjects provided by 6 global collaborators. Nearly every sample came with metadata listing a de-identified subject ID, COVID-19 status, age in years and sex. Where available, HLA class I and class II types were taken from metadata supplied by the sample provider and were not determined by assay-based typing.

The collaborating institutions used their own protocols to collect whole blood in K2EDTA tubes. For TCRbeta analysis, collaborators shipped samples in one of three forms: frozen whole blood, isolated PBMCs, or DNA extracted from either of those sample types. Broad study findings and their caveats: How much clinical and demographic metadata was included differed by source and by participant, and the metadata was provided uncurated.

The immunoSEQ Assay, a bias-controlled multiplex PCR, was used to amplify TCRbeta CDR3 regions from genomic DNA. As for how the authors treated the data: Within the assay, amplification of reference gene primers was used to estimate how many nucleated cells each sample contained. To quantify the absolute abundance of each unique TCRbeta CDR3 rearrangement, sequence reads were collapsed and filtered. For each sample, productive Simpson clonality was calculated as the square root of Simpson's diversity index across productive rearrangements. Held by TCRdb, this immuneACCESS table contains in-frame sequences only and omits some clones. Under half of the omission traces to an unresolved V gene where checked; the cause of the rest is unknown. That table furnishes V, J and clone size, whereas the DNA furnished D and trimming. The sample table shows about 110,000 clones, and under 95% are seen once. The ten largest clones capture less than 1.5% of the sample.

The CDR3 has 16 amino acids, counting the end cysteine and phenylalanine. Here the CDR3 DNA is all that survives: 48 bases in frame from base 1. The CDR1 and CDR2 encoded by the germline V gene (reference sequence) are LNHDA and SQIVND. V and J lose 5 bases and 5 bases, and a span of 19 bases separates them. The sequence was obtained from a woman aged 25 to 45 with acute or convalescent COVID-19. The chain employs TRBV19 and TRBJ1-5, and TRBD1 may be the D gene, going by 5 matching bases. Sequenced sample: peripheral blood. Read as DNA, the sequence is TGTGCCAGTAGTCCGGCCTTGGCAGGGTTTGATCAGCCCCAGCATTTT. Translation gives CASSPALAGFDQPQHF.